Shown below are 5 T cell receptor beta chains from a single sample sequenced in a study of T cells after yellow fever vaccination. TCRdb reprocessed the 5' RACE reads via MiXCR and lists one record per CDR3 protein. The sample yields 400,000 to 450,000 distinct CDR3 sequences, under 20% seen once. This specimen was PBMCs, taken before the yellow fever booster vaccination. The receptors were gathered from a man between 18 and 29 years old who received the YFV17D yellow fever vaccine.

This clonotype was detected only a few times. This sequence joins TRBV3-1 and TRBJ1-1; 9 bases map to TRBD1. This CDR3 spans 13 amino acids. Trimming removed 7 bases from V and 3 bases from J; junction bases left unmatched: 3. Germline lookup yields CDR1 LGHDT and CDR2 YNNKEL (reference sequence). This chain's CDR3 is CASKQGAYTEAFF. In DNA form, the CDR3 reads TGTGCCAGCAAACAGGGGGCGTACACTGAAGCTTTCTTT.

This chain links TRBV7-2 with TRBJ1-2; 7 bases map to TRBD1. CDR3 length: 14 residues. J was trimmed by 14 bases and V by 5 bases; bases with no gene match: 17. From germline, CDR1 is SGHTA and CDR2 FQGNSA. The CDR3 nucleotides are TGTGCCAGCAGCAGCAAGGGACAGCTTGTAACGGGAACCTTC. It codes for CASSSKGQLVTGTF.

This clonotype turned up a few times. CDR3 DNA sequence: TGTGCCAGTACGCGGACGAGGGCAGATACGCAGTATTTT. Translating gives CASTRTRADTQYF. The gene calls are TRBV6-5 and TRBJ2-3; D might be TRBD2 (5 bases). Germline V lookup: CDR1 MNHEY, CDR2 SVGAGI. The V gene lost 9 bases and the J gene lost 4 bases, with 14 bases spanning the gap. CDR3 length: 13 residues.

The genes are TRBV28 and TRBJ1-1; D gene uncertain. This CDR3 spans 12 amino acids. V was trimmed by 5 bases and J by 3 bases, leaving 7 bases between them. Germline CDR1 MDHEN, CDR2 SYDVKM. CDR3 amino acids: CASSPMHTEAFF. DNA of the CDR3: TGTGCCAGCAGTCCTATGCACACTGAAGCTTTCTTT. The full variable domain, in which reference TRBV28 and TRBJ1-1 provide the parts outside the CDR3, is DVKVTQSSRYLVKRTGEKVFLECVQDMDHENMFWYRQDPGLGLRLIYFSYDVKMKEKGDIPEGYSVSREKKERFSLILESASTNQTSMYLCASSPMHTEAFFGQGTRLTVV.

The CDR3 loop is CASSIGLRAGNQPQHF. CDR3 nucleotide sequence: TGTGCCAGTAGTATTGGGCTACGCGCCGGCAATCAGCCCCAGCATTTT. J is TRBJ1-5 and V is TRBV19; D gene unclear. Trimming cost V 3 bases and J 2 bases, with 14 bases left between them. Germline V gene sequence: CDR1 LNHDA, CDR2 SQIVND (reference sequence). The CDR3 has 16 residues.